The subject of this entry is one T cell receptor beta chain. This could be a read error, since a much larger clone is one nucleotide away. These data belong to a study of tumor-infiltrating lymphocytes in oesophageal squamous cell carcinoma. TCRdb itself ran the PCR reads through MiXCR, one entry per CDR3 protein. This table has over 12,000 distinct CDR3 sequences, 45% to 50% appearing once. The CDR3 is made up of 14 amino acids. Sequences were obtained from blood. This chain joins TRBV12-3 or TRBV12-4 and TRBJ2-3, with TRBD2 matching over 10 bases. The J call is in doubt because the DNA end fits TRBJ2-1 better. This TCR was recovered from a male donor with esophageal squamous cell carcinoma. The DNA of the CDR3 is TGTGCCAGCAGGCCGAGCGGGAGGGCCGGAGAGCAGTTCTTC. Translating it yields CASRPSGRAGEQFF.